This T cell receptor (beta chain) was captured by sequencing in a study of vaccination and CD4 T cells after COVID-19. The wider study: Subjects got two shots of BNT162b2 or mRNA-1273 vaccine.

Of note for this clonotype: Its antigen is currently unknown.

Noted treatment: roughly ten-day PBMC culture with coronavirus spike peptide pools or control peptides (ViraFEST assay). Positive PCR dates spanned March to December 2020, predating US Alpha, Beta and Delta variants. Alongside around 9.2 IU/ml IL-2 and about 9.5 ug/ml peptide pools, PBMCs were cultured at 2 million to 2.5 million per well. Germline V CDR1 and CDR2: GTSNPN, SVGIG (reference sequence). Trimming cost V 3 bases and J 1 base, with 16 bases left between them. There are 15 residues in the CDR3. Cultured CD4+ T-cell DNA underwent Oncomine TCR Beta short-read sequencing. Genomic DNA was drawn out of CD4+ T cells grown in culture. TCRdb called the PCR reads again in MiXCR, with one record for every CDR3 protein. The data hold under 20,000 distinct CDR3 sequences, with around 40% observed a single time.

The clonotype comes from a human donor who had recovered from COVID-19. The starting material was CD4+ T cells from blood, cultured in vitro, obtained after SARS-CoV-2 vaccination. The chain combines TRBV30 with TRBJ2-7; D might be TRBD2 (7 bases). The CDR3 reads CAWRGGPGRSYEQYF. The CDR3 DNA reads as TGTGCCTGGAGGGGGGGGCCAGGGCGGTCCTACGAGCAGTACTTC.